Each of the 31 T cell receptor beta chains below was sequenced from the same sample in a study of T cell responses to AZD1222 COVID-19 vaccine. Produced via immunoSEQ multiplex PCR; TCRdb's table is partial and in-frame only. The profile covers roughly 200,000 clones, with over 80% appearing a single time and approximately 1.5% taken by the ten largest. Sequencing used peripheral blood, obtained on day 0 of AZD1222 vaccination. These receptors all stem from an adult in good health.

V is TRBV28 and J is TRBJ1-6, with D maybe TRBD1 (5 bases). The V gene lost 6 bases and the J gene lost 0 bases, with 24 bases spanning the gap. Germline CDR1 is MDHEN and CDR2 is SYDVKM. The CDR3 loop spans 20 amino acids. In DNA form, the CDR3 reads TGTGCCAGCAGCCCCAACCGCGCAGGGAAGTACAGCTCCTATAATTCACCCCTCCACTTT. Protein sequence: CASSPNRAGKYSSYNSPLHF.

This clone appeared once. The V and J genes are TRBV5-6 and TRBJ2-4, with D uncertain. V lost 1 base, J lost 3 bases, and 11 bases lay in between. The germline V gene has CDR1 SGHDT and CDR2 YYEEEE. The CDR3 sequence is 15 residues long. The CDR3 region is CASSLRAARKNIQYF. Here the CDR3 DNA reads TGTGCCAGCAGCTTGAGGGCAGCCCGCAAAAACATTCAGTACTTC.

The rearrangement uses TRBV24-1 and TRBJ1-5, with 12 bases lining up with TRBD1. V dropped 7 bases and J dropped 6; count of bases not matched to a gene: 6. Germline V gives CDR1 KGHDR, CDR2 SFDVKD. CDR3 length: 15 amino acids. As DNA, the CDR3 is TGTGCCACCAGCACCGGGACAGGGGGCAGTCAGCCCCAGCATTTT. This sequence encodes CATSTGTGGSQPQHF.

This clone was seen only once. The genes are TRBV18 and TRBJ1-4; TRBD1 agrees at 8 bases. Germline V CDR1 and CDR2: KGHSH, LQKENI. There are 20 residues in the CDR3. Unmatched junction bases numbered 17, after V lost 5 bases and J lost 0 bases. The CDR3 here is CASSATLQGASVATNEKLFF. In DNA, the CDR3 is TGTGCCAGCTCAGCTACGCTTCAGGGGGCATCGGTCGCAACTAATGAAAAACTGTTTTTT.

This chain joins TRBV9 and TRBJ2-7; TRBD2 aligns across 12 bases. The CDR3 consists of 17 residues. The germline V gene has CDR1 SGDLS and CDR2 YYNGEE. Unmatched junction bases numbered 6, after V lost 0 bases and J lost 2 bases. The CDR3 is CASSVEPSGGETYEQYF. CDR3 nucleotide sequence: TGTGCCAGCAGCGTAGAGCCTAGCGGGGGGGAAACCTACGAGCAGTACTTC.

The V and J genes are TRBV18 and TRBJ1-3; D is undetermined. The germline V gene has CDR1 KGHSH and CDR2 LQKENI. V was cut by 6 bases and J by 0 bases, with 12 bases left in between. This CDR3 contains 15 residues. In DNA form, the CDR3 reads TGTGCCAGCTCCCCCCCAGGACGCTCTGGAAACACCATATATTTT. Translating gives CASSPPGRSGNTIYF.

The rearrangement joins TRBV30 to TRBJ1-2; D is ambiguous. The CDR3 loop spans 15 amino acids. The V and J ends lost 0 bases and 5 bases respectively, with 16 bases between them. Germline CDR1 reads GTSNPN; CDR2 reads SVGIG (reference sequence). The CDR3 loop is CAWSVRGRLGYGYTF. The CDR3 nucleotides are TGTGCCTGGAGTGTACGAGGACGGTTAGGTTATGGCTACACCTTC.

The chain has TRBV7-9 and TRBJ1-1; D is perhaps TRBD1 (5 bases). Per germline, CDR1 SEHNR and CDR2 FQNEAQ (reference sequence). The CDR3 sequence is 14 residues long. V was pared by 3 bases and J by 4 bases, with 12 bases between. The CDR3 spells CASSLGQQGTEAFF. The CDR3 DNA follows: TGTGCCAGCAGCTTGGGTCAGCAGGGCACTGAAGCTTTCTTT.

This sequence joins TRBV27 and TRBJ1-1, with D tentatively TRBD1 (6 bases). CDR1 MNHEY and CDR2 SMNVEV come from the germline V gene (reference sequence). There are 14 residues in the CDR3. V was cut by 4 bases and J by 5 bases, with 14 bases left in between. The CDR3 reads CASSYQGFGTEAFF. The CDR3 region has the DNA TGTGCCAGCAGTTATCAGGGGTTTGGGACTGAAGCTTTCTTT.

This chain uses TRBV20-1 with TRBJ1-4, with D perhaps matching TRBD1 (6 bases). V was shortened by 3 bases and J by 0 bases, with 14 bases between the two germline ends. Germline assignment: CDR1 DFQATT and CDR2 SNEGSKA (reference sequence). This CDR3 region has 16 residues. Here the CDR3 DNA reads TGCAGTGCTAGTCGACAGGCCTCTGCAACTAATGAAAAACTGTTTTTT. Translated: CSASRQASATNEKLFF.

The rearrangement links TRBV6-5 to TRBJ1-1; the D is unclear. The CDR3 spans 15 residues. Per the germline V gene, CDR1 is MNHEY and CDR2 is SVGAGI. V lost 6 bases, J lost 1 base, and 15 bases lay in between. The CDR3 region has the DNA TGTGCCAGCAGCCGTCGGGCAGTCCGGAACACTGAAGCTTTCTTT. Translated, it gives CASSRRAVRNTEAFF.

The V call is TRBV5-4, the J call TRBJ2-7; 7 bases are a match to TRBD1. The V gene end was trimmed by 2 bases and the J gene end by 2 bases; junction bases not matched to a gene: 4. This CDR3 has 14 amino acids. Germline CDR1 reads SGHNT; CDR2 reads YYREEE (reference sequence). This CDR3 reads CASSLGQETYEQYF. The DNA of the CDR3 is TGTGCCAGCAGCTTAGGACAGGAGACCTACGAGCAGTACTTC.

Worth noting for this clone: In the same sample, other DNA sequences code for this CDR3. The CDR3 DNA sequence: TGTGCCAGCAGTTACCAGGGGATGAACACTGAAGCTTTCTTT. Translation: CASSYQGMNTEAFF. The chain employs TRBV6-5 and TRBJ1-1; D might be TRBD1 (6 bases). CDR3 length: 14 amino acids. With 2 bases removed from V and 0 bases from J, the gap between germline ends came to 7 bases. CDR1 is MNHEY and CDR2 is SVGAGI in the germline V gene.

CDR3 in amino acids: CASSQPGRQTNYGYTF. CDR3 coding DNA: TGTGCCAGCAGCCAACCGGGTAGACAGACTAACTATGGCTACACCTTC. The chain employs TRBV6-6 and TRBJ1-2; D may be TRBD1 (5 bases). Trimming stripped 6 bases from V and 0 bases from J, with 17 bases between. The CDR3 totals 16 residues. Germline CDR1 is MNHNY and CDR2 is SVGAGI (reference sequence).

V gene TRBV15 combines with J gene TRBJ1-2, with 7 bases lining up with TRBD1. The length of the CDR3 is 13 residues. V lost 4 bases to trimming and J lost 12 bases; unmatched junction nucleotides: 11. In germline, CDR1 is LNHNV, CDR2 YYDKDF (reference sequence). The CDR3 sequence is CATSTRDRPVNTF. The CDR3 DNA reads TGTGCCACCAGCACCCGGGACAGACCGGTAAACACCTTC.

The chain recombines TRBV27 with TRBJ1-2; TRBD1 is a possible D gene (5 bases). This CDR3 has 16 residues. Germline assignment: CDR1 MNHEY and CDR2 SMNVEV (reference sequence). The ends were cut back, 2 bases at V and 0 bases at J, with 13 bases in the middle. This chain's CDR3 is CASSLRGLGANYGYTF. The DNA of the CDR3 is TGTGCCAGCAGTTTACGGGGACTAGGAGCTAACTATGGCTACACCTTC.

The chain recombines TRBV10-1 with TRBJ2-6; unclear D gene. Trimming pared 9 bases from V and 0 bases from J, leaving 9 bases between. CDR3 length: 14 amino acids. In germline, CDR1 is WNHNN, CDR2 SYGVQD (reference sequence). CDR3 nucleotides: TGCGCCAGGGACGGCCACTCTGGGGCCAACGTCCTGACTTTC. Protein sequence: CARDGHSGANVLTF.

This sequence joins TRBV6-1 and TRBJ1-1; D may be TRBD1 (6 bases). Germline V CDR1 and CDR2: MNHNS, SASEGT. The V end was cut by 0 bases, the J end by 5 bases, with 7 bases between. The CDR3 covers 13 residues. The CDR3 sequence is CASSEARGTEAFF. DNA of the CDR3: TGTGCCAGCAGTGAAGCGAGGGGGACTGAAGCTTTCTTT.

A remark on this clone: Its ends do not fully match the called genes, so a read error is possible. This sequence joins TRBV7-9 and TRBJ2-7, with 8 positions matching TRBD1. This CDR3 comprises 11 residues. Looked up from germline, CDR1 is SEHNR and CDR2 is FQNEAQ (reference sequence). CDR3 sequence reads: CASSVDRGLFF. As DNA, the CDR3 is TGTGCCAGCAGCGTAGACAGGGGCCTCTTCTTC.

The chain is built from TRBV6-5 and TRBJ1-2, with D possibly matching TRBD1 (5 bases). V lost 6 bases and J lost 4, with 12 bases in between. The length of the CDR3 is 13 residues. Germline loops: CDR1 MNHEY, CDR2 SVGAGI. The CDR3 loop reads CASRGGVGYGYTF. The CDR3 DNA follows: TGTGCCAGCAGGGGGGGGGTCGGCTATGGCTACACCTTC.

The chain employs TRBV12-3 or TRBV12-4 and TRBJ1-5; D gene ambiguous. The CDR3 length is 13 residues. Deletions cut 8 bases from V and 11 bases from J, with 19 bases between. The CDR3 nucleotides read TGTGCCAGCCGTGAAAGCGGCTCCAATACCCAGCATTTT. Translation gives CASRESGSNTQHF.

This sequence joins TRBV14 and TRBJ1-2; no definite D call. The germline V gene encodes CDR1 SGHDN and CDR2 FVKESK. Between the trimmed V and J ends, which lost 2 bases and 11 bases, there was a span of 42 bases. This CDR3 comprises 22 residues. The CDR3 loop reads CASSQLALGDGGPGSTNTIYTF. The CDR3 nucleotides read TGTGCCAGCAGCCAACTCGCCTTGGGCGACGGCGGCCCGGGGAGCACAAATACTATTTACACCTTC.

The chain joins TRBV5-4 to TRBJ1-2; D not resolved. Trimming cost V 2 bases and J 3 bases, with 8 bases left between them. Germline V gives CDR1 SGHNT, CDR2 YYREEE (reference sequence). CDR3 length: 13 amino acids. The CDR3: CASSLDRDYGYTF. The CDR3, as DNA: TGTGCCAGCAGCTTAGACCGGGACTATGGCTACACCTTC.

This chain joins TRBV7-2 and TRBJ2-3; unclear D gene. The CDR3 is made up of 14 amino acids. CDR1 and CDR2 from the germline V gene are SGHTA and FQGNSA. V was trimmed by 4 bases and J by 4 bases, leaving 12 bases between them. The CDR3 DNA follows: TGTGCCAGCAGCTCCTATGAAAGAGCAGATACGCAGTATTTT. It yields the protein CASSSYERADTQYF.

The chain couples TRBV5-1 to TRBJ1-3; TRBD1 matches at 10 bases. This CDR3 spans 15 amino acids. V lost 0 bases, J lost 10 bases, and 7 bases stayed unmatched. CDR1 is SGHRS and CDR2 is YFSETQ in the germline V gene. This CDR3 is CASSLGSGTGETIYF. For the CDR3, the DNA is TGCGCCAGCAGCTTGGGCTCCGGGACAGGGGAGACCATATATTTT.

The chain is built from TRBV27 and TRBJ2-2; no definite D call. Germline CDR1 is MNHEY and CDR2 is SMNVEV (reference sequence). The CDR3 loop spans 14 amino acids. V was cut by 2 bases and J by 1 base, with 5 bases left in between. CDR3 region: CASSLTMNTGELFF. The CDR3 bases are TGTGCCAGCAGTTTAACTATGAACACCGGGGAGCTGTTTTTT.

The chain joins TRBV2 to TRBJ2-7, with a weak D call TRBD2 (6 bases). The CDR3 has 15 amino acids. Between the trimmed V and J ends, which lost 2 bases and 6 bases, there was a span of 17 bases. Germline assignment: CDR1 SNHLY and CDR2 FYNNEI. The CDR3 DNA reads as TGTGCCAGCAGTGAACTCGGGGGAAGGGGATCCGAGCAGTACTTC. It codes for CASSELGGRGSEQYF.

This sequence joins TRBV5-6 and TRBJ2-2; D not resolved. Germline V gene lookup returns CDR1 SGHDT and CDR2 YYEEEE. The V and J ends lost 2 bases and 3 bases respectively, with 5 bases between them. This CDR3 has 13 residues. The CDR3 here is CASSFQDTGELFF. CDR3 DNA sequence: TGTGCCAGCAGCTTTCAAGACACCGGGGAGCTGTTTTTT.

This sequence joins TRBV27 and TRBJ1-1; D not resolved. Germline V gives CDR1 MNHEY, CDR2 SMNVEV (reference sequence). The V end lost 4 bases, the J end lost 6 bases, and 12 bases lay between the germline ends. CDR3 length equals 13 residues. The CDR3 spells CASSWQVMAEAFF. For the CDR3, the DNA is TGTGCCAGCAGTTGGCAGGTGATGGCTGAAGCTTTCTTT.

CDR3 residues: CATSRDTGTGGYEQYF. Written as DNA, the CDR3 is TGTGCCACCAGCAGAGATACAGGGACAGGGGGCTACGAGCAGTACTTC. This chain uses TRBV15 with TRBJ2-7; 11 positions agree with TRBD1. Trimming cost V 0 bases and J 3 bases; bases outside gene matches: 4. The CDR3 is 16 amino acids. Germline CDR1 reads LNHNV; CDR2 reads YYDKDF (reference sequence).

V gene TRBV12-5 combines with J gene TRBJ2-7, with a weak D call TRBD1 (5 bases). Germline values: CDR1 LGHNT, CDR2 FRNRAP. The CDR3 spans 13 residues. Deletions cut 5 bases from V and 6 bases from J, with 14 bases between. CDR3 sequence: CASGVQGSSEQYF. DNA of the CDR3: TGTGCTAGTGGTGTCCAGGGTAGTTCCGAGCAGTACTTC.